This record concerns one T cell receptor beta chain sequence. Its antigen is undetermined. Germline values: CDR1 SGHRS, CDR2 YFSETQ. Trimming took 2 bases from V and 3 from J; bases not matched to a gene: 6. CDR3 length equals 17 residues. 13 Jbeta primers and 60 Vbeta primers were used for the PCR. Using immunoSEQ multiplex PCR, the repertoire was profiled, and TCRdb retains in-frame clones only, with some absent. Among 110,000 or so clones listed, 60% to 80% were seen once. The data originate from a study of cytomegalovirus exposure and HLA in healthy donors. Study results and caveats: In presence/absence analyses, roughly uniform sequencing depth across donors was assumed.

Input material: PBMCs. The TCR sequence derives from a man younger than 40 in good health and CMV-seronegative. This chain connects TRBV5-1 to TRBJ2-6; TRBD1 matches at 9 bases. The CDR3 region is CASSLQGAAVGANVLTF. The CDR3 region has the DNA TGCGCCAGCAGCTTACAGGGGGCTGCTGTTGGGGCCAACGTCCTGACTTTC.